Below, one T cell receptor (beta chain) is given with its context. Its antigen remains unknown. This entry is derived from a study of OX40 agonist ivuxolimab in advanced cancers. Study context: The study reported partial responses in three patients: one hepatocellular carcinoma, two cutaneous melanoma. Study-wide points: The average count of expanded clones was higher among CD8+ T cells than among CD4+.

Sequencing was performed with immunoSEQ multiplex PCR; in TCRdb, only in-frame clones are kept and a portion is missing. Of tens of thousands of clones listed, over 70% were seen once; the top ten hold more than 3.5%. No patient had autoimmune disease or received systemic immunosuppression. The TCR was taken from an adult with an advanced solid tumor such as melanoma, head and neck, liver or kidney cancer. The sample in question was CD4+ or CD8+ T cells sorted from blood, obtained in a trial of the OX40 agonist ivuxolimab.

CDR3: CASSLSRRTPNEKLFF. Written as DNA, the CDR3 is TGTGCCAGCAGTTTAAGTCGAAGGACCCCTAATGAAAAACTGTTTTTT. The J gene is TRBJ1-4, the V gene TRBV6-5; the D is unclear. The ends were cut back, 4 bases at V and 3 bases at J, with 15 bases in the middle. CDR1 and CDR2 from the germline V gene are MNHEY and SVGAGI. CDR3 size: 16 residues.